These T cell receptor beta chains were read from a single sample in a study of naive CD8 T cells in extremely preterm neonates. Data came from immunoSEQ multiplex PCR; TCRdb stores just in-frame clones and leaves some out. The data hold about 23,000 clones, with approximately 89% observed a single time. The sequencing input was naive CD8+ T cells from cord blood. The receptors shown here come from a boy who was born preterm. Both conserved end residues are part of each CDR3. The order of the fields is clone size, J gene, CDR3 length, V gene, D gene, CDR3 DNA, CDR3 protein. D genes are given only for firm matches. Clone size appears in some rows only: once, few, many, or a class for an expanded clone.

. TRBJ1-6 16 TRBV25-1 . TGTGCCAGCAGTGATTACAGGAGCTCCTATAATTCACCCCTCCACTTT CASSDYRSSYNSPLHF
. TRBJ2-1 13 TRBV19 TRBD1 TGTGCCAGTAGTATGACAGGGGACAATGAGCAGTTCTTC CASSMTGDNEQFF
. TRBJ1-5 14 TRBV9 . TGTGCCAGCAGCGTTGAAGACAGCAATCAGCCCCAGCATTTT CASSVEDSNQPQHF
. TRBJ1-4 15 TRBV21-1 . TGTGCCAGCAGCAAAGGGCGACAGGGAAGAGAAAAACTGTTTTTT CASSKGRQGREKLFF
. TRBJ2-7 12 TRBV9 TRBD1 TGTGCCAGCAGCGGACAGGGGTACGAGCAGTACTTC CASSGQGYEQYF
once TRBJ2-1 13 TRBV4-1 . TGCGCCAGCAGCCGGACTTACTACAATGAGCAGTTCTTC CASSRTYYNEQFF
. TRBJ2-7 14 TRBV11-2 TRBD1 TGTGCCAGCAGGTCCGGGACAGGGGGCTACGAGCAGTACTTC CASRSGTGGYEQYF
. TRBJ2-3 15 TRBV9 TRBD2 TGTGCCAGCAGCGTAGGACGGGGGGGCACAGATACGCAGTATTTT CASSVGRGGTDTQYF
. TRBJ2-3 14 TRBV5-3 . TGTGCCAGCAGCTTATTCAGGGGCACAGATACGCAGTATTTT CASSLFRGTDTQYF
. TRBJ2-7 13 TRBV7-2 . TGTGCCAGCAGCCCCGGGGGCACCTACGAGCAGTACTTC CASSPGGTYEQYF
. TRBJ1-1 14 TRBV7-8 . TGTGCCAGCAGCTTCGCACGCATGAACACTGAAGCTTTCTTT CASSFARMNTEAFF
. TRBJ1-4 15 TRBV7-3 TRBD1 TGTGCCAGCAGCTTACAGGGGGCATCAAATGAAAAACTGTTTTTT CASSLQGASNEKLFF
. TRBJ2-7 12 TRBV10-3 TRBD2 TGTGCCATCGGGACTAGCGCCTACGAGCAGTACTTC CAIGTSAYEQYF
. TRBJ1-1 13 TRBV6-5 . TGTGCCAGCAGTTCGGGACAGAACACTGAAGCTTTCTTT CASSSGQNTEAFF
. TRBJ2-1 14 TRBV7-3 TRBD2 TGTGCCAGCAGCTTACTAGCGGGGGCACGTGAGCAGTTCTTC CASSLLAGAREQFF
once TRBJ2-1 13 TRBV11-3 . TGTGCCAGCAGCTTAGGGGGGTCGAATGAGCAGTTCTTC CASSLGGSNEQFF
. TRBJ2-2 13 TRBV19 . TGTGCCAGTAGTATTCAGGGCACCGGGGAGCTGTTTTTT CASSIQGTGELFF
. TRBJ2-7 14 TRBV4-1 TRBD2 TGCGCCAGCAGCCAAGATCTAGCGGCCTACGAGCAGTACTTC CASSQDLAAYEQYF
. TRBJ2-7 14 TRBV12-5 . TGTGCTAGTGGTTTGGTGGACAACACCTACGAGCAGTACTTC CASGLVDNTYEQYF
. TRBJ2-1 15 TRBV4-1 TRBD2 TGCGCCAGCAGCCAAACTAGCGGGGGGGCCAATGAGCAGTTCTTC CASSQTSGGANEQFF
. TRBJ1-6 10 TRBV29-1 . TGCAGCGTTGACAATTCACCCCTCCACTTT CSVDNSPLHF
. TRBJ1-2 14 TRBV7-3 . TGTGCCAGCAGCTTAAGGACAGCTAACTATGGCTACACCTTC CASSLRTANYGYTF
once TRBJ1-5 14 TRBV9 . TGTGCCAGCAGCGTAGACAGTGGCAATCAGCCCCAGCATTTT CASSVDSGNQPQHF
. TRBJ2-7 14 TRBV9 . TGTGCCAGCAGCGCGACACAGGTCTCCTACGAGCAGTACTTC CASSATQVSYEQYF
. TRBJ1-1 15 TRBV27 TRBD1 TGTGCCAGCAGCTGGACAGGGGGCATGAACACTGAAGCTTTCTTT CASSWTGGMNTEAFF
. TRBJ2-1 14 TRBV6-5 TRBD1 TGTGCCAGCAGTTACCAGGGGGCCTACAATGAGCAGTTCTTC CASSYQGAYNEQFF
few TRBJ2-7 13 TRBV27 . TGTGCCAGCAGTTTATCCTTCCTCTACGAGCAGTACTTC CASSLSFLYEQYF
. TRBJ2-7 12 TRBV14 . TGTGCCAGCAGCCAAGTCTGGGGGGAGCAGTACTTC CASSQVWGEQYF
. TRBJ2-3 13 TRBV12-2 . TGTGCAAGTCGCCCGGACAGCACAGATACGCAGTATTTT CASRPDSTDTQYF
. TRBJ1-5 14 TRBV4-3 . TGCGCCAGCAGCCAAGGACAGGGCAATCAGCCCCAGCATTTT CASSQGQGNQPQHF